This passage covers 2 T cell receptor beta chains from one sample sequenced in a study of blood T cell repertoires in COVID-19. Assay used: immunoSEQ multiplex PCR; TCRdb lists only in-frame clones, some missing. Among almost 350,000 clones listed, 85% to 90% were seen once. Input material: PBMCs or T cells enriched from blood (not recorded which). The receptors were gathered from a woman in her thirties who had been exposed to COVID-19.

This chain connects TRBV2 to TRBJ1-2; tentatively, D is TRBD1 (6 bases). V was cut by 6 bases and J by 4 bases, with 15 bases left in between. CDR1 and CDR2 from the germline V gene are SNHLY and FYNNEI. The CDR3 has 14 amino acids. The CDR3 nucleotides read TGTGCCAGCAGCGCTAGGACAGTGGGCTATGGCTACACCTTC. This gives the protein CASSARTVGYGYTF.

The chain is built from TRBV19 and TRBJ1-3, with D unresolved. The ends were cut back, 3 bases at V and 0 bases at J, with 9 bases in the middle. This CDR3 has 15 amino acids. Germline values: CDR1 LNHDA, CDR2 SQIVND (reference sequence). The CDR3 DNA follows: TGTGCCAGTAGTATGGTGGCCAACTCTGGAAACACCATATATTTT. This translates into CASSMVANSGNTIYF.